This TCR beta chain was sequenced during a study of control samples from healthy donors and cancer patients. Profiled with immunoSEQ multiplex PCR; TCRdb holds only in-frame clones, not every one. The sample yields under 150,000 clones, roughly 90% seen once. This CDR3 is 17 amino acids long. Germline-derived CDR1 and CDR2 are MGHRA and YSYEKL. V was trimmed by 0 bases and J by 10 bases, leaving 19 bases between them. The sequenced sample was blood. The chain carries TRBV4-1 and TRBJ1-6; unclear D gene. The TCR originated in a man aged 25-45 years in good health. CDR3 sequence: CASSQEEALGPRSPLHF. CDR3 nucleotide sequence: TGCGCCAGCAGCCAAGAGGAGGCCTTGGGCCCAAGGTCACCCCTCCACTTT.